This T cell receptor (beta chain) comes out of a study of shared clonotypes between healthy human individuals. Notes on the study in general: Shared clonotypes across all four donors exceeded non-shared ones in generation probability. It was observed that roughly 5.5% of naive CD4 clonotypes were shared across several donors.

Germline lookup yields CDR1 SGHRS and CDR2 YFSETQ. This CDR3 comprises 15 residues. Deletions cut 0 bases from V and 3 bases from J, with 13 bases between. Assay execution proceeded at the deep level. Profiling relied on immunoSEQ multiplex PCR, and the TCRdb table lists in-frame clones only, not all of them. The sample yields approximately 620,000 clones, about 97% seen once. On this clone: Its antigen is as yet unknown.

The V and J genes are TRBV5-1 and TRBJ2-7; D is uncertain. The specimen sequenced was naive CD4+ T cells sorted from blood. As to subset: CD45RA+ positively selected. This receptor was identified in a woman aged 25 to 39 in good health. CDR3 residues: CASSLDSHTFYEQYF. The CDR3 coding sequence is TGCGCCAGCAGCTTGGACTCCCACACGTTCTACGAGCAGTACTTC.